The rows below give T cell receptor beta chains drawn from one sample of a study of blood T cell repertoires in COVID-19. TCRdb's table, derived via immunoSEQ multiplex PCR, lists solely in-frame clones and lacks some. The sample holds nearly 200,000 clones, about 88% seen once. Sample: peripheral blood. The receptors here all came from a woman in her forties who had recovered from COVID-19. CDR3s include the opening cysteine and the closing phenylalanine or tryptophan. D genes are given only for firm matches. The size of a clone is reported for some rows only, either as once, few or many, or as a class for expanded clones.

NA	TRBV7-2	TRBJ2-3	TRBD2	CASSSGLVTDTQYF
NA	TRBV15	TRBJ1-5	NA	CATSRAQLSPPHQPQHF
NA	TRBV18	TRBJ2-5	TRBD2	CASSPRLAGGQETQYF
NA	TRBV5-1	TRBJ1-1	NA	CASSPDSLMSEAFF
NA	TRBV7-8	TRBJ1-6	TRBD1	CASSLDPGQESSYNSPLHF
NA	TRBV9	TRBJ1-3	NA	CASSGGDGSGNTIYF
NA	TRBV11-2	TRBJ1-1	NA	CASSKRGSDTEAFF
NA	TRBV29-1	TRBJ2-3	NA	CSVGLLTSNTQYF
NA	TRBV14	TRBJ2-7	TRBD2	CASSQDWVELADREQYF
NA	TRBV9	TRBJ1-4	NA	CASSAGVATNEKLFF
NA	TRBV6-4	TRBJ1-2	TRBD1	CASSDSTAGGGYTF
once	TRBV18	TRBJ2-7	TRBD2	CASSPPSGRNHEQYF
NA	TRBV19	TRBJ1-3	TRBD1	CASSPAGQGTGNTIYF
NA	TRBV7-9	TRBJ1-2	NA	CASSADSYGYTF
NA	TRBV30	TRBJ2-2	TRBD2	CACAKRSSGSNTGELFF
NA	TRBV18	TRBJ2-7	NA	CASSPRSYEQYF
once	TRBV6-5	TRBJ1-3	TRBD1	CASSLDRGWLNTIYF
NA	TRBV7-6	TRBJ2-7	TRBD1	CASSPVRTGGSEQYF
NA	TRBV12-3/TRBV12-4	TRBJ1-2	NA	CASSLGGVEGYTF
NA	TRBV11-2	TRBJ1-1	NA	CASSHGTNTEAFF
few	TRBV27	TRBJ2-1	TRBD2	CASSLSTSGAYNEQFF
NA	TRBV15	TRBJ2-2	TRBD2	CATKGLAGRNTGELFF
NA	TRBV9	TRBJ2-5	NA	CASSAGIYQETQYF
NA	TRBV9	TRBJ2-5	TRBD1	CASSVAGGQGETQYF
NA	TRBV7-9	TRBJ2-4	TRBD1	CASSLERQGAAIQYF
NA	TRBV5-8	TRBJ1-1	TRBD1	CASSQDRGITEAFF
NA	TRBV6-2/TRBV6-3	TRBJ2-5	NA	CASSVQETQYF
NA	TRBV6-5	TRBJ2-1	NA	CASSIYLTFYNEQFF
NA	TRBV6-5	TRBJ2-1	NA	CASSGALVGEEQFF
NA	TRBV27	TRBJ2-5	NA	CASRPAPDGGGTQYF
NA	TRBV14	TRBJ2-7	NA	CASSFLGGQQNEQYF
NA	TRBV7-8	TRBJ2-3	NA	CASSLLAAPTDTQYF
NA	TRBV29-1	TRBJ2-1	NA	CSVWSNGNEQFF
NA	TRBV19	TRBJ2-7	TRBD2	CASSARGGLPYEQYF
NA	TRBV7-9	TRBJ1-1	NA	CASGRGVTEAFF
once	TRBV19	TRBJ1-5	NA	CASNRGQSLSNQPQHF
NA	TRBV19	TRBJ2-1	TRBD2	CASSIAPGTSGRSSYNEQFF
NA	TRBV7-9	TRBJ1-1	TRBD1	CASSLSTGTGDFNTEAFF
NA	TRBV5-4	TRBJ2-7	NA	CASSLGQNYEQYF
NA	TRBV23-1	TRBJ2-7	NA	CASSQSGLARPPYEQYF
NA	TRBV3-1/TRBV3-2	TRBJ2-7	NA	CASSLGSLGWVF
NA	TRBV2	TRBJ1-2	NA	CASRTGTGKDGYTF
once	TRBV19	TRBJ2-1	TRBD2	CASSSLAGVDEQFF
NA	TRBV24-1	TRBJ2-7	NA	CATSDLLSLEQYF
NA	TRBV19	TRBJ2-7	TRBD1	CASTMRGQGVYEQYF
NA	TRBV5-6	TRBJ2-1	NA	CASSFGNEQFF
NA	TRBV1	TRBJ2-4	NA	CTSSRIQRPDSKNIQYF
NA	TRBV6-5	TRBJ1-1	NA	CASSYQRDTEAFF
NA	TRBV30	TRBJ2-7	NA	CAGADSYEQYF
NA	TRBV18	TRBJ2-1	NA	CASSSRGGAAYNEQFF
NA	TRBV19	TRBJ2-1	TRBD2	CASRKGTSGRGNEQFF
NA	TRBV4-2	TRBJ2-7	NA	CASSQEISSEQYF
NA	TRBV7-9	TRBJ2-7	NA	CASSLDAGTYEQYF
NA	TRBV7-3	TRBJ2-1	TRBD2	CASSLGSGRWNEQFF
NA	TRBV21-1	TRBJ2-7	NA	CASSDPSGSFSYEQYF